Listed below are T cell receptor beta chains from one sample, sequenced in a study of shared clonotypes between healthy human individuals. TCRdb keeps only in-frame clones here, not all; method: immunoSEQ multiplex PCR. The table records some 630,000 clones, 96% of them present only once. Sequencing was performed on naive CD8+ T cells sorted from blood. These receptor sequences come from a young woman in good health. The CDR3 runs from the conserved cysteine through the conserved F or W. A D gene is named only where the DNA matches it firmly. Clone size is given for some rows only: seen once, a few or many times, or a class if the clone is expanded.

>-|TRBJ2-4|-|TRBV13
TGTGCCAGCAGCAAGGAGGGAGGGGGAAACATTCAGTACTTC
CASSKEGGGNIQYF
>TRBD2|TRBJ2-7|-|TRBV27
TGTGCCAGCAGTTTAAGCGGGAGGGCCTACGAGCAGTACTTC
CASSLSGRAYEQYF
>-|TRBJ2-1|-|TRBV5-8
TGTGCCAGCAGCCCTGGTCACGGCTCAGAGCAGTTCTTC
CASSPGHGSEQFF
>-|TRBJ1-1|once|TRBV4-1
TGCGCCAGCAGCCTCAGGACAGTTAACACTGAAGCTTTCTTT
CASSLRTVNTEAFF
>-|TRBJ2-6|-|TRBV21-1
TGTGCCAGCAGCCCCCCCGTGAGGGCTGGGGCCAACGTCCTGACTTTC
CASSPPVRAGANVLTF
>TRBD1|TRBJ1-5|-|TRBV28
TGTGCCAGCGGGACAGGGTTTGGCAATCAGCCCCAGCATTTT
CASGTGFGNQPQHF
>-|TRBJ2-1|-|TRBV4-1
TGCGCCAGCAGCCCGCTTCCGGGGCAGGGGCAGTTCTTC
CASSPLPGQGQFF
>-|TRBJ1-2|once|TRBV28
TGTGCCAGCAGTTGGGGGACCGGGGAGGGCTACACCTTC
CASSWGTGEGYTF
>-|TRBJ2-1|-|TRBV11-2
TGTGCCAGCAGCTTGTCGGTCACAAGCTACAATGAGCAGTTCTTC
CASSLSVTSYNEQFF
>-|TRBJ2-1|-|TRBV6-5
TGTGCCAGCAGTTACAAAGGGATTTACAATGAGCAGTTCTTC
CASSYKGIYNEQFF
>TRBD1|TRBJ1-2|-|TRBV5-1
TGCGCCAGCAGCGAGACAGGGGGCACCAATGGCTACACCTTC
CASSETGGTNGYTF
>-|TRBJ1-1|-|TRBV5-1
TGCGCCAGCAGCTTGGCGGGGCGTTTGGATGAAGCTTTCTTT
CASSLAGRLDEAFF
>-|TRBJ1-4|few|TRBV6-6
TGTGCCAGCAGTTACACGGCGACAGAAAAACTGTTTTTT
CASSYTATEKLFF
>-|TRBJ2-3|-|TRBV10-3
TGTGCCATCATGGCGGAGGGAGTCAAAACAGATACGCAGTATTTT
CAIMAEGVKTDTQYF
>-|TRBJ2-7|-|TRBV28
TGTGCCAGCAGCTACAGGGACGCGCAGTACTTC
CASSYRDAQYF
>TRBD1|TRBJ1-5|-|TRBV7-9
TGTGCCAGCAGCCAGACAGGGTCTGGACAGCCCCAGCATTTT
CASSQTGSGQPQHF
>TRBD1|TRBJ1-2|once|TRBV2
TGTGCCAGCAGTGAAGGGACAGGGAGTAACTATGGCTACACCTTC
CASSEGTGSNYGYTF
>-|TRBJ1-5|-|TRBV6-1
TGTGCCAGCAGTGACGGTTGGAGGACTCAGCCCCAGCATTTT
CASSDGWRTQPQHF
>-|TRBJ1-4|-|TRBV4-1
TGCGCCAGCAGCTTCCTTGCAACTAATGAAAAACTGTTTTTT
CASSFLATNEKLFF
>-|TRBJ2-7|-|TRBV7-9
TGTGCCAGCAGCTTAGGGGAAACCGAGCAGTACTTC
CASSLGETEQYF
>TRBD2|TRBJ2-1|-|TRBV27
TGTGCCAGCAGTTTGGGCGGGAGGCAACTCAATGAGCAGTTCTTC
CASSLGGRQLNEQFF
>-|TRBJ2-7|-|TRBV5-6
TGTGCCAGCAGCTTTGTCACGACACGGTACGAGCAGTACTTC
CASSFVTTRYEQYF
>-|TRBJ2-3|-|TRBV5-6
TGTGCCAGCAGCCCCGGGACAGATACGCAGTATTTT
CASSPGTDTQYF
>TRBD1|TRBJ2-2|-|TRBV7-9
TGTGCCAGCAGCTCCGGGACAGGCCCCGGGGAGCTGTTTTTT
CASSSGTGPGELFF
>-|TRBJ1-2|few|TRBV19
TGTGCCAGTACGGATCACGTCCATGGCTACACCTTC
CASTDHVHGYTF
>-|TRBJ1-1|-|TRBV30
TGTGCCTGGGTGAGTGGGGAGACCACTGAAGCTTTCTTT
CAWVSGETTEAFF
>TRBD1|TRBJ2-7|-|TRBV27
TGTGCCAGCAGCCATGGACAGGGTACCTACGAGCAGTACTTC
CASSHGQGTYEQYF
>-|TRBJ2-1|-|TRBV28
TGTGCCAGCAGTTTACGGAGGGACTTGCAGTTCTTC
CASSLRRDLQFF
>-|TRBJ1-2|-|TRBV7-6
TGTGCCAGCAGCCCTGACTCTAACTATGGCTACACCTTC
CASSPDSNYGYTF
>-|TRBJ2-2|-|TRBV27
TGTGCCAGCAGTTTCGGGGCGGCGAACACCGGGGAGCTGTTTTTT
CASSFGAANTGELFF
>-|TRBJ2-7|-|TRBV28
TGTGCCAGCAGTTTAAATTGGGGGGGCAGCGAGCAGTACTTC
CASSLNWGGSEQYF
>-|TRBJ1-3|-|TRBV4-1
TGCGCCAGCAGCCTGCTCCTGGGGGGTCGAGGAAACACCATATATTTT
CASSLLLGGRGNTIYF
>-|TRBJ2-1|once|TRBV28
TGTGCCAGCAGTTTATTCGGGAGCTCCTACAATGAGCAGTTCTTC
CASSLFGSSYNEQFF
>TRBD2|TRBJ2-1|-|TRBV9
TGTGCCAGCAGCGTGAGAGATAGCGGGAGTGTCTCCTACAATGAGCAGTTCTTC
CASSVRDSGSVSYNEQFF
>TRBD1|TRBJ2-5|-|TRBV4-1
TGCGCCAGCAGCCCTAGGGACAGACAAACACAAGAGACCCAGTACTTC
CASSPRDRQTQETQYF
>-|TRBJ1-3|-|TRBV27
TGTGCCAGCAGTTTATCGATGGGGGCGCGGGACACCATATATTTT
CASSLSMGARDTIYF
>-|TRBJ1-3|-|TRBV10-2
TGCGCCAGCACTGACATTTTGCGTTTTCCTGGAAACACCATATATTTT
CASTDILRFPGNTIYF
>-|TRBJ1-1|once|TRBV5-1
TGCGCCAGCACGAACAGGGAGAACACTGAAGCTTTCTTT
CASTNRENTEAFF
>-|TRBJ1-5|once|TRBV19
TGTGCCAGCGAATCCGGGCCCCTGGTAGGCCAGCCCCAGCATTTT
CASESGPLVGQPQHF
>-|TRBJ2-7|-|TRBV6-1
TGTGCCAGCAGTGAAGGGAACCGACCCTACGAGCAGTACTTC
CASSEGNRPYEQYF
>-|TRBJ1-5|-|TRBV28
TGTGCCAGCAGTTCCGGCGGGCCCCAGCATTTT
CASSSGGPQHF
>-|TRBJ2-2|few|TRBV29-1
TGCAGCGACATAGCGCGAACCGGGGAGCTGTTTTTT
CSDIARTGELFF
>TRBD2|TRBJ2-1|-|TRBV9
TGTGCCAGCAGCGTGGGACTAGCGGCATACAATGAGCAGTTCTTC
CASSVGLAAYNEQFF
>-|TRBJ1-4|-|TRBV7-9
TGTGCCAGCAGCAACATAGGGGGATCGTCTGAAAAACTGTTTTTT
CASSNIGGSSEKLFF
>-|TRBJ1-5|-|TRBV19
TGTGCCACTGACCTGACCGGACAAGGTCAGCCCCAGCATTTT
CATDLTGQGQPQHF
>-|TRBJ2-5|once|TRBV6-5
TGTGCCAGCCCAGGGGGCGCGGGGGAAGAGACCCAGTACTTC
CASPGGAGEETQYF
>TRBD1|TRBJ2-7|-|TRBV29-1
TGCAGCGTGGGGAGACAGGGTTCGGGCTCCTACGAGCAGTACTTC
CSVGRQGSGSYEQYF
>-|TRBJ2-1|-|TRBV6-7
TGTGCCAGCAGTATACTAGAAGGCTTCCTCAATGAGCAGTTCTTC
CASSILEGFLNEQFF
>-|TRBJ1-2|-|TRBV2
TGTGCCAGCAGTGTAGGGCCCATCAATGGCTACACCTTC
CASSVGPINGYTF
>TRBD2|TRBJ2-1|-|TRBV7-2
TGTGCCAGCAGCGCTCTCGGGGGGGTAATGGGTTCCTACAATGAGCAGTTCTTC
CASSALGGVMGSYNEQFF
>-|TRBJ2-1|-|TRBV29-1
TGCAGCGTTGAGAAACCGGGGCACAATGAGCAGTTCTTC
CSVEKPGHNEQFF
>TRBD1|TRBJ2-7|-|TRBV5-5
TGTGCCAGCAGCAACCCCGGGACAGGGGTCAACGAGCAGTACTTC
CASSNPGTGVNEQYF
>TRBD2|TRBJ2-7|-|TRBV7-8
TGTGCCAGCAGCTTGTTAGCGGGAGGGGCCTACGAGCAGTACTTC
CASSLLAGGAYEQYF
>-|TRBJ1-2|-|TRBV28
TGTGCCAGCAGTTTCTGGGGGAAACAGTACTATGGCTACACCTTC
CASSFWGKQYYGYTF
>TRBD1|TRBJ1-1|-|TRBV2
TGTGCCAGCAGTGTGTGGGACAGGGCGGGTGAAGCTTTCTTT
CASSVWDRAGEAFF
>-|TRBJ2-7|-|TRBV28
TGTGCCAGCAGTTCCGGGACGGAAACCTACGAGCAGTACTTC
CASSSGTETYEQYF
>TRBD1|TRBJ2-5|-|TRBV4-1
TGCGCCAGCAGCCAATGGGACAGAACTCAAGAGACCCAGTACTTC
CASSQWDRTQETQYF